This entry lists 14 T cell receptor beta chains sequenced from one sample in a study of T cells after somatic rescue of genetic block. Produced via immunoSEQ multiplex PCR; TCRdb's table is partial and in-frame only. The sample records about 14,000 clones, about three quarters being singletons. The sequenced material came from peripheral blood mononuclear cells (PBMCs). The source of these receptors is a man younger than 30.

This clone appeared once. The rearrangement links TRBV10-3 to TRBJ1-6; no clear D. This CDR3 comprises 12 residues. V lost 6 bases and J lost 8, with 8 bases in between. Germline CDR1 is ENHRY and CDR2 is SYGVKD. The CDR3 here is CAIREIDSPLHF. CDR3 coding DNA: TGTGCCATCAGGGAAATAGATTCACCCCTCCACTTT.

CDR3 DNA: TGTGCCAGCAGCGTAGAGCCCCGTCCAGGGCCTGGGGCAACTAATGAAAAACTGTTTTTT. Amino acid sequence: CASSVEPRPGPGATNEKLFF. The rearrangement links TRBV9 to TRBJ1-4, with a possible D match to TRBD1 (5 bases). CDR3 length: 20 residues. V lost 0 bases and J 0 bases, leaving 21 bases between the germline ends. From germline, CDR1 is SGDLS and CDR2 YYNGEE.

This chain uses TRBV6-1 with TRBJ2-6; a weak D match, TRBD1 (6 bases). The germline V gene encodes CDR1 MNHNS and CDR2 SASEGT. V was trimmed by 3 bases and J by 0 bases, leaving 6 bases between them. CDR3 length: 15 residues. The DNA of the CDR3 is TGTGCCAGCAGTGAGGACAGCTCTGGGGCCAACGTCCTGACTTTC. It encodes CASSEDSSGANVLTF.

The CDR3 sequence is CASSKARYLRGGYEQYF. The CDR3 DNA follows: TGTGCCAGCAGCAAAGCTAGGTATCTACGGGGAGGATACGAGCAGTACTTC. This chain connects TRBV21-1 to TRBJ2-7; no DNA check was done on the table's D call, TRBD2. TRBV21-1 is a pseudogene. This CDR3 contains 17 residues.

The chain joins TRBV23-1 to TRBJ1-5; D unclear. TRBV23-1 is classed as an ORF, of uncertain function. Between the trimmed V and J ends, which lost 4 bases and 0 bases, there was a span of 16 bases. This CDR3 is 17 amino acids long. CDR3 nucleotides: TGCGCCAGCAGTCCCAAAAGAAGGCAGGCTAGCAATCAGCCCCAGCATTTT. This codes for CASSPKRRQASNQPQHF.

V gene TRBV7-2 combines with J gene TRBJ1-2; possibly TRBD1 for D (6 bases). CDR3 length: 14 residues. CDR1 and CDR2 from the germline V gene are SGHTA and FQGNSA. Trimming left V 0 bases short and J 7 bases short, with 12 bases between. For the CDR3, the DNA is TGTGCCAGCAGCTTAGCGAGGACAGTCGCTGGCTACACCTTC. Encoded protein: CASSLARTVAGYTF.

J is TRBJ2-7 and V is TRBV27; 10 bases fit TRBD1. The J segment lost 5 bases and the V segment lost 2 bases, leaving 3 bases of the junction unmatched. This CDR3 spans 14 amino acids. Germline loops: CDR1 MNHEY, CDR2 SMNVEV (reference sequence). This chain's CDR3 is CASSLGTGVNEQYF. CDR3 DNA: TGTGCCAGCAGTTTAGGGACAGGGGTCAACGAGCAGTACTTC.

The chain combines TRBV19 with TRBJ1-3; 8 bases match TRBD1. V gave up 5 bases and J gave up 0 bases; unmatched junction bases: 6. Germline V CDR1 and CDR2: LNHDA, SQIVND (reference sequence). The CDR3 is 16 residues long. The CDR3 bases are TGTGCCAGTAGTTTGGACAGGGCCAGCTCTGGAAACACCATATATTTT. As protein: CASSLDRASSGNTIYF. The full variable domain, completed using reference TRBV19 and TRBJ1-3, is DGGITQSPKYLFRKEGQNVTLSCEQNLNHDAMYWYRQDPGQGLRLIYYSQIVNDFQKGDIAEGYSVSREKKESFPLTVTSAQKNPTAFYLCASSLDRASSGNTIYFGEGSWLTVV.

This clone was detected many times. The genes are TRBV6-5 and TRBJ1-4; tentative D call: TRBD1 (5 bases). Germline CDR1 and CDR2: MNHEY and SVGAGI. V gave up 6 bases and J gave up 7 bases, with 12 bases separating them. There are 13 residues in the CDR3. The CDR3 spells CASRPRDFEKLFF. For the CDR3, the DNA is TGTGCCAGCAGACCTCGGGACTTTGAAAAACTGTTTTTT.

This rearrangement joins TRBV14 to TRBJ2-7, with 7 bases matching TRBD2. V lost 4 bases and J lost 9; bases outside the gene matches: 9. Germline CDR1 reads SGHDN; CDR2 reads FVKESK. The CDR3 totals 13 residues. The CDR3 sequence is CASSPSGGSGQYF. The CDR3 DNA follows: TGTGCCAGCAGCCCTTCTGGCGGGAGCGGGCAGTACTTC.

The rearrangement joins TRBV18 to TRBJ1-4; D ambiguous. In germline, CDR1 is KGHSH, CDR2 LQKENI. Trimming shortened V by 4 bases and J by 13 bases, and 13 bases separated the two germline ends. This CDR3 region has 12 residues. CDR3 coding DNA: TGTGCCAGCTCACTGCTGGGAGGAGGACTGTTTTTT. This sequence encodes CASSLLGGGLFF.

In this sample, this clone turned up once. The chain carries TRBV18 and TRBJ1-3, with D possibly being TRBD1 (5 bases). Germline CDR1 reads KGHSH; CDR2 reads LQKENI. Trimming took off 6 bases at V and 2 bases at J, with 14 bases between the two ends. The CDR3 sequence is 15 residues long. CDR3 in DNA: TGTGCCAGCTCTTTTCAGGGTGGCGCTGGAAACACCATATATTTT. Protein product: CASSFQGGAGNTIYF.

The J gene is TRBJ2-5, the V gene TRBV10-1, with D tentatively TRBD1 or TRBD2 (5 bases each). Trimming cost V 0 bases and J 3 bases, with 8 bases left between them. The CDR3 length is 14 residues. Germline loops: CDR1 WNHNN, CDR2 SYGVQD (reference sequence). The CDR3 is CASSESGREETQYF. CDR3 nucleotide sequence: TGCGCCAGCAGTGAGTCGGGGCGGGAAGAGACCCAGTACTTC.

CDR3 region: CASSDGDKSLFF. The CDR3 DNA sequence: TGCGCCAGCAGTGACGGGGACAAGAGCCTGTTCTTC. The chain has TRBV10-2 and TRBJ2-1; D is possibly TRBD1 (6 bases). Looked up from germline, CDR1 is WSHSY and CDR2 is SAAADI. CDR3 size: 12 residues. The V end lost 3 bases, the J end lost 15 bases, and 15 bases lay between the germline ends.